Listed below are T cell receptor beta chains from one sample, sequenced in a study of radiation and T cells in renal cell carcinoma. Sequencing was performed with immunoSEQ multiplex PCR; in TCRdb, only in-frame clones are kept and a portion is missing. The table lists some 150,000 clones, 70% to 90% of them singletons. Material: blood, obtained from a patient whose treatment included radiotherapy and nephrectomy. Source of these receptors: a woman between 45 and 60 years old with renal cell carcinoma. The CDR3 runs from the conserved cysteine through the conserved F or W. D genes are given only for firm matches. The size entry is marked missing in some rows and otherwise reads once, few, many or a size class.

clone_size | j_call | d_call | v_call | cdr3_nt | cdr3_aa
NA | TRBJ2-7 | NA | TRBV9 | TGTGCCAGCAGCGCCGCCTACGAGCAGTACTTC | CASSAAYEQYF
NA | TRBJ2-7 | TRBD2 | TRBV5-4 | TGTGCCAGCAGCTCGGAACTAGCGGGAGCCTACGAGCAGTACTTC | CASSSELAGAYEQYF
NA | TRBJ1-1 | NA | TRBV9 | TGTGCCAGCAGCGAGACAGGTCATGGACCTGAAGCTTTCTTT | CASSETGHGPEAFF
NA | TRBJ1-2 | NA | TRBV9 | TGTGCCAGCAGCGTAGCCCCCTCAGGGGATAACGGTGGCTACACCTTC | CASSVAPSGDNGGYTF
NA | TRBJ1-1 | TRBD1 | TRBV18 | TGTGCCAGCTCACCACAGACAGGGGCGGACACTGAAGCTTTCTTT | CASSPQTGADTEAFF
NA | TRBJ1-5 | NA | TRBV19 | TGTGCCAGTAGTACGGCGGCCAGAAGCAATCAGCCCCAGCATTTT | CASSTAARSNQPQHF
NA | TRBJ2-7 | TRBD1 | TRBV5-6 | TGTGCCAGCAGCCGGGACAGGGGATCCTACGAGCAGTACTTC | CASSRDRGSYEQYF
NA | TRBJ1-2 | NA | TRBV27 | TGTGCCAGCAGTCTCACAGTAAACTATGGCTACACCTTC | CASSLTVNYGYTF
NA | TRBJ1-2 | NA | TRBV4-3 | TGCGCCAGCAGCCAAGATGGATATGGGGGGCCGGGGGGCTACACCTTC | CASSQDGYGGPGGYTF
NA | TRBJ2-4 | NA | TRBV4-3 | TGCGCCAGCAGCCAAGGAGCCGGGATAGCCAAAAACATTCAGTACTTC | CASSQGAGIAKNIQYF
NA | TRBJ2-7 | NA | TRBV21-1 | TGTGCCAGCAGCAAAGGACCCCACAGGGGGCCCCACGAGCAGTACTTC | CASSKGPHRGPHEQYF
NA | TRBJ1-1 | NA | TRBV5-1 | TGCGCCAGCAGCTTGGATGCCGGGCGGAGAGGCACTGAAGCTTTCTTT | CASSLDAGRRGTEAFF
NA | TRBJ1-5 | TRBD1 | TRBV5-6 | TGTGCCAGCAGCGGGGACAGGGGGTCGGATCAGCCCCAGCATTTT | CASSGDRGSDQPQHF
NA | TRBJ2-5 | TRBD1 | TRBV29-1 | TGCAGCGTATTGGGACAGGGTGAGACCCAGTACTTC | CSVLGQGETQYF
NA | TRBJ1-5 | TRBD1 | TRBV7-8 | TGTGCCAGCAGCACGGACAGGGAGCAGCCCCAGCATTTT | CASSTDREQPQHF
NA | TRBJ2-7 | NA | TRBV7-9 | TGTGCCAGCAGCTACCCGGGACCCCCTTCCTACGAGCAGTACTTC | CASSYPGPPSYEQYF
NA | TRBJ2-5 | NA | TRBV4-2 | TGTGCCAGCAGCCAAGATGGGGTTAGCGGAACCCCGGGGACCCAGTACTTC | CASSQDGVSGTPGTQYF
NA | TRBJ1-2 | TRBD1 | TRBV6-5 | TGTGCCAGCAGGCGACAGGGGTCAAACTATGGCTACACCTTC | CASRRQGSNYGYTF
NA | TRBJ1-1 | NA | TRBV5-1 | TGCGCCAGCGTACAGGACTTGAACACTGAAGCTTTCTTT | CASVQDLNTEAFF
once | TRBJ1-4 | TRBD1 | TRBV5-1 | TGCGCCAGCAGCCTAGGACAGGATAATGAAAAACTGTTTTTT | CASSLGQDNEKLFF
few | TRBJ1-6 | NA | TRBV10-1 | TGCGCCAGCAGTCGGGACTCCAATTCACCCCTCCACTTT | CASSRDSNSPLHF
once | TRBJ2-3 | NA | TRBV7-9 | TGTGCCAGCAGCTTGGAGATGACAAATACGCAGTATTTT | CASSLEMTNTQYF
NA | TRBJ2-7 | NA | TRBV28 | TGTGCCAGCAGTACGACAGGACAGACCTACGAGCAGTACTTC | CASSTTGQTYEQYF
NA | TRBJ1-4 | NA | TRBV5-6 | TGTGCCAGCAGAGAGGGACCAACTAATGAAAAACTGTTTTTT | CASREGPTNEKLFF
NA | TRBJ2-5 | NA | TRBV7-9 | TGTGCCAGCAGCTTATACTCAGAAGAGACCCAGTACTTC | CASSLYSEETQYF
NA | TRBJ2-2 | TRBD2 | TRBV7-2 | TGTGCCAGCATCAAAAGGACTAGCGGGGTGGGGGAGCTGTTTTTT | CASIKRTSGVGELFF
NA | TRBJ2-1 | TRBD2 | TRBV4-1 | TGCGCCAGCAGCCCTCGAACTAGCGGGGACAATGAGCAGTTCTTC | CASSPRTSGDNEQFF
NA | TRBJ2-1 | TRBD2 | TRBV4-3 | TGCGCCAGCAGCCAACACCTTGCTGGACTAGCGGGAGAAATTTCCAATGAGCAGTTCTTC | CASSQHLAGLAGEISNEQFF
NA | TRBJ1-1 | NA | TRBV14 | TGTGCCAGCAGCCCATGGGGCGCTGAAGCTTTCTTT | CASSPWGAEAFF
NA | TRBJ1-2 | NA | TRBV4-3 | TGCGCCAGCAGCCAAGACCGGACCCCTATCTATGGCTACACCTTC | CASSQDRTPIYGYTF
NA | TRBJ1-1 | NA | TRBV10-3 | TGTGCCATCAGTGAGTCCTTAGGGCAGCTAAAAGAAGCTTTCTTT | CAISESLGQLKEAFF
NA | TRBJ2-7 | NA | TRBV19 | TGTGCCAGTACCCCAAGGTCGGGAGAGGATTCTGAGCAGTACTTC | CASTPRSGEDSEQYF
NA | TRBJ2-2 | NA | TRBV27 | TGTGCCAGCAAGGAGTGGTCCGGGGAGCTGTTTTTT | CASKEWSGELFF
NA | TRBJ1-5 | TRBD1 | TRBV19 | TGTGCCAGTAGTTTCCGGACAGGGAGGGATAGCAATCAGCCCCAGCATTTT | CASSFRTGRDSNQPQHF
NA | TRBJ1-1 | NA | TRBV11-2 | TGTGCCAGCAGCTTAGGTGGCGGGAACACTGAAGCTTTCTTT | CASSLGGGNTEAFF
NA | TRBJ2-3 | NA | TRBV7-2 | TGTGCCAGCAGCTCCCCTGACAGCGGGCCGCAGTATTTT | CASSSPDSGPQYF
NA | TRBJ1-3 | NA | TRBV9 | TGTGCCAGCAGCGTTAACTCTGGAAACACCATATATTTT | CASSVNSGNTIYF